The next 8 T cell receptor beta chains were all read from a single sample in a study of shared clonotypes between healthy human individuals. Naive CD8 cells, CD45RO-negative and positively selected for CCR7, excluded terminally differentiated effector memory CD45RA+ cells. The repertoire was sequenced with immunoSEQ multiplex PCR; TCRdb's copy has only in-frame clones and lacks some. The repertoire holds just over 2,000,000 clones, around 96% seen once, with 0.85% to 1.2% in the top ten. Sequenced sample: naive CD8+ T cells sorted from blood. Receptor source: a man aged 18 to 30 in good health.

Turning to this clone: This sample also contains other DNA sequences that code for the same CDR3. V usage is TRBV5-6 and J usage is TRBJ2-3; no definite D call. The germline V gene encodes CDR1 SGHDT and CDR2 YYEEEE. The CDR3 extends over 12 amino acids. Deletions cut 4 bases from V and 5 bases from J, with 8 bases between. The CDR3 sequence is CASSLVGDTQYF. CDR3 nucleotides: TGTGCCAGCAGCCTAGTAGGAGATACGCAGTATTTT.

The V and J genes are TRBV4-3 and TRBJ2-7; D possibly corresponds to TRBD1 (6 bases). V was pared by 1 base and J by 5 bases, with 12 bases between. The germline V gene has CDR1 LGHNA and CDR2 YSLEER. This CDR3 has 14 amino acids. This CDR3 reads CASSQAQGFNEQYF. The CDR3 coding sequence is TGCGCCAGCAGCCAAGCTCAGGGGTTCAACGAGCAGTACTTC.

This rearrangement joins TRBV9 to TRBJ2-4; no definite D call. CDR1 is SGDLS and CDR2 is YYNGEE in the germline V gene. V was cut by 3 bases and J by 4 bases, with 5 bases left in between. CDR3 size: 12 residues. CDR3 region: CASSGLKNIQYF. The CDR3 DNA sequence: TGTGCCAGCAGCGGTCTAAAAAACATTCAGTACTTC.

V gene TRBV7-6 combines with J gene TRBJ2-7, with 9 bases identical to TRBD1. The J segment lost 2 bases and the V segment lost 2 bases, leaving 13 bases of the junction unmatched. The length of the CDR3 is 18 residues. Germline CDR1 SGHVS, CDR2 FNYEAQ. As DNA, the CDR3 is TGTGCCAGCAGCTTAACCCCCCCTCAACAGGGGGCAACCTACGAGCAGTACTTC. This codes for CASSLTPPQQGATYEQYF.

J is TRBJ2-3 and V is TRBV2, with D perhaps assigned TRBD1 or TRBD2 (6 bases each). CDR1 is SNHLY and CDR2 is FYNNEI in the germline V gene. The CDR3 is 13 residues long. V lost 4 bases and J 6 bases, leaving 11 bases between the germline ends. The CDR3 DNA sequence: TGTGCCAGCAGTGGATCGGGGGCCGATACGCAGTATTTT. As protein: CASSGSGADTQYF.

This rearrangement joins TRBV28 to TRBJ2-1, with D hard to call. This CDR3 contains 13 residues. Trimming cost V 3 bases and J 4 bases, with 7 bases left between them. Germline loops: CDR1 MDHEN, CDR2 SYDVKM. CDR3 in amino acids: CASSFGRYNEQFF. CDR3 DNA: TGTGCCAGCAGTTTCGGTCGATACAATGAGCAGTTCTTC.

The rearrangement links TRBV4-1 to TRBJ2-3; 9 bases align to TRBD2. The CDR3 length is 16 residues. With 7 bases clipped from V and 0 bases from J, the junction kept 8 bases outside the gene matches. Germline lookup yields CDR1 MGHRA and CDR2 YSYEKL. The CDR3 coding sequence is TGCGCCAGCACCCCGTTAGCGGGGGCTAGCACAGATACGCAGTATTTT. Its translation: CASTPLAGASTDTQYF.

The genes are TRBV13 and TRBJ1-2; D is undetermined. The CDR3 covers 14 residues. V was pared by 5 bases and J by 8 bases, with 18 bases between. Germline values: CDR1 PRHDT, CDR2 FYEKMQ (reference sequence). The CDR3 loop is CASSAEAIGEGYTF. For the CDR3, the DNA is TGTGCCAGCAGCGCCGAAGCGATCGGGGAAGGCTACACCTTC.